Presented here are 3 T cell receptor beta chains from one specimen sequenced in a study of cytomegalovirus exposure and HLA in healthy donors. Sequencing used immunoSEQ multiplex PCR; TCRdb keeps in-frame clones, though not all of them. The sample consists of some 150,000 clones, roughly 86% of them appearing once. Input material: PBMCs. The receptor source for this set is a man aged 18 to 35 in good health and CMV-seropositive.

The rearrangement joins TRBV11-3 to TRBJ1-6; D perhaps matches TRBD1 (6 bases). V was pared by 2 bases and J by 9 bases, with 11 bases between. CDR3 length: 14 amino acids. Germline CDR1 is SGHNT and CDR2 is YENEEA. For the CDR3, the DNA is TGTGCCAGCAGCTTACAGGGGAGCGCTTCACCCCTCCACTTT. Protein: CASSLQGSASPLHF.

This chain connects TRBV6-5 to TRBJ2-5; TRBD1 might be the D (6 bases). Germline V gene data show CDR1 as MNHEY and CDR2 as SVGAGI. The CDR3 consists of 16 residues. V shed 0 bases and J shed 2 bases, with 13 bases lying between them. CDR3 bases: TGTGCCAGCAGTTACTCCCTTAAAGGACAGCAAGAGACCCAGTACTTC. It codes for CASSYSLKGQQETQYF.

This sequence joins TRBV5-1 and TRBJ2-7; TRBD2 matches 10 bases. The V gene end was trimmed by 2 bases and the J gene end by 2 bases; junction bases not matched to a gene: 4. This CDR3 is 15 amino acids long. CDR1 SGHRS and CDR2 YFSETQ come from the germline V gene. DNA of the CDR3: TGCGCCAGCAGCTTAGCGGGAGGGTACGCCTACGAGCAGTACTTC. Amino acids: CASSLAGGYAYEQYF.